This TCR beta chain comes out of a study of OX40 agonist ivuxolimab in advanced cancers. Overall study: Patients were given ivuxolimab, an antibody that agonizes OX40 (CD134). Dose-escalation patients had hepatocellular carcinoma, melanoma, renal cell or head and neck cancer.

Trimming stripped 0 bases from V and 6 bases from J, with 17 bases between. Per the germline V gene, CDR1 is GTSNPN and CDR2 is SVGIG (reference sequence). This CDR3 is built from 15 residues. Using immunoSEQ multiplex PCR, the repertoire was profiled, and TCRdb retains in-frame clones only, with some absent. The data hold some 64,000 clones, with over 80% observed a single time. With regard to this clone: Its cognate antigen is unknown.

Study outcomes and limitations: The study observed clonal expansion of CD4+ and CD8+ blood T cells by week 6 at 0.1 to 3.0 mg/kg.

The V call is TRBV30, the J call TRBJ1-1; a possible D gene is TRBD1 (5 bases). The receptor's source is an adult with an advanced solid tumor such as melanoma, head and neck, liver or kidney cancer. This specimen was CD4+ or CD8+ T cells sorted from blood, taken in a trial of the OX40 agonist ivuxolimab. CDR3 amino acids: CAWSVWYGGDAEAFF. The CDR3 DNA follows: TGTGCCTGGAGTGTATGGTATGGGGGGGACGCTGAAGCTTTCTTT.